This T cell receptor (beta chain) comes out of a study of CD8 T cells in ankylosing spondylitis (dated by TCRdb to about 2017). For the wider study: The study profiled T cell receptor beta repertoires in healthy donors and ankylosing spondylitis patients to find disease-linked TCR variants. Peripheral blood was sampled, and synovial fluid was additionally collected from ankylosing spondylitis patients. The full study cohort comprised 25 ankylosing spondylitis patients and roughly 110 healthy donors.

For each ankylosing spondylitis patient, the synovial fluid sample was matched to a blood sample from that same patient. Broad study findings and their caveats: In peripheral blood, the disease-linked clones were found at relatively low frequencies and had a CD8+ phenotype. Significant enrichment of the disease-linked clones was reported in matched synovial fluid samples from ankylosing spondylitis patients. Some motif variants were previously reported in synovial fluid and blood of reactive arthritis patients, suggesting common disease-initiation mechanisms. A TCR beta motif made up of fewer than 10 highly homologous amino acid variants appeared to be characteristic of blood from ankylosing spondylitis patients.

Counted from cysteine to phenylalanine, this CDR3 has 13 amino acids. Just CDR3 DNA is preserved here, 39 bases in frame from base 1. The germline V gene encodes CDR1 DFQATT and CDR2 SNEGSKA (reference sequence). V lost 7 bases and J lost 7 bases; the stretch between them is 19 bases long. Sequencing relied on an Illumina HiSeq 2500. Quantitative 5'-RACE with molecular barcodes was the method used to prepare the TCR beta libraries. The original pipeline was this. To identify disease-linked TCR variants, a new computational method was used, one built on a probabilistic model of VDJ rearrangement. The public reads were run again by TCRdb, first through fastp at Q25 and then through MiXCR, and only productive beta chains were kept. A single entry per CDR3 protein holds the most common genes and DNA from its merged rows. It is TCRdb's table, rather than the study itself, that gives the V and J calls and clone size. A total of over 130,000 distinct CDR3 sequences appear in this sample, approximately 48% of them only once. The ten most abundant clones make up around 15% of the sample.

This clonotype has only a few counts. This clone's antigen is unknown. Per-base quality was not reported, and no clone a single base away is much larger than it. This receptor chain uses TRBV20-1 and TRBJ1-1, with a tentative D gene TRBD1 over 6 matching bases. The receptor's source is a male donor with ankylosing spondylitis. The sequenced sample was synovial fluid, either unsorted or a sorted T cell fraction (not recorded which). The bases read TGCAGTGTTGACCCGACAGGTCCCCTTGAAGCTTTCTTT. This is translated as CSVDPTGPLEAFF.